This T cell receptor (beta chain) came from a study of T cell responses to AZD1222 COVID-19 vaccine. Study-level findings and limits: Two AZD1222 administrations were followed by greater Spike-specific TCR breadth and depth.

V was clipped by 4 bases and J by 0 bases; unmatched bases: 2. CDR3 length: 14 residues. CDR1 SGHAT and CDR2 FQNNGV come from the germline V gene. This clone was found once. The antigen is unknown. Using immunoSEQ multiplex PCR, the repertoire was profiled, and TCRdb retains in-frame clones only, with some absent. The sample carries 150,000 to 200,000 clones, 80% to 95% recorded once. The chain links TRBV11-2 to TRBJ1-1; TRBD1 agrees at 7 bases. This sequence originates from an adult in good health. The sequencing here drew on peripheral blood, taken on day 0 of AZD1222 vaccination. The DNA of the CDR3 is TGTGCCAGCAGCTCCAGGGGGTTGAACACTGAAGCTTTCTTT. Protein: CASSSRGLNTEAFF.